The source of this TCR beta chain is a study of response to subunit inactivated influenza vaccine. Points from the study as a whole: After each seasonal influenza vaccination, few new T cells are recruited, the authors suggested.

MiXCR, applied by TCRdb to the RT-PCR reads, yields one record per CDR3 protein. The sample contains 590,000 or so distinct CDR3 sequences, approximately 14% of which appear only once. This CDR3 spans 16 amino acids. Trimming cost V 0 bases and J 0 bases; bases outside gene matches: 5. Germline CDR1 reads LGHNA; CDR2 reads YSLEER. This clonotype was recorded at least ten times. Its target is unknown. V is TRBV4-3 and J is TRBJ2-7; 7 bases fit TRBD2. The source material was PBMCs from blood, sampled 14 to 15 days before vaccination. This TCR derives from a man aged 50 to 59 who received an inactivated influenza vaccine. The CDR3 reads CASSQDRGRASYEQYF. In nucleotides, the CDR3 is TGCGCCAGCAGCCAAGATAGAGGGAGGGCCTCCTACGAGCAGTACTTC.